This T cell receptor (beta chain) appears in the sequencing data of a study of T cell clones after liver transplantation. At the level of the study: TCRbeta sequencing after a pre-transplant mixed lymphocyte reaction identified graft-donor-reactive clones, later tracked in post-transplant blood.

V was clipped by 7 bases and J by 7 bases; unmatched bases: 6. The CDR3 is made up of 13 amino acids. The germline V gene has CDR1 SNHLY and CDR2 FYNNEI. Study-wide results and caveats: Compared with third party-reactive sequences, donor-reactive ones declined more, independent of withdrawal success.

Clones were read by immunoSEQ multiplex PCR, and TCRdb kept only the in-frame ones, dropping some. Among about 80,000 clones, roughly four fifths were seen once, and the ten largest hold around 0.5%. As regards this clone: Its antigen is not known.

The chain is built from TRBV2 and TRBJ2-2; 7 nucleotides agree with TRBD2. The sample was CD4+ T cells from blood, taken roughly 3.5 years after liver transplant. This clonotype was obtained from a human patient who received a liver transplant. The graft donor may have contributed some T cells. CDR3 amino acids: CASKAGVGGELFF. The DNA for the CDR3 is TGTGCCAGCAAGGCGGGAGTTGGCGGGGAGCTGTTTTTT. The full variable domain, rest sourced from reference TRBV2 and TRBJ2-2, is EPEVTQTPSHQVTQMGQEVILRCVPISNHLYFYWYRQILGQKVEFLVSFYNNEISEKSEIFDDQFSVERPDGSNFTLKIRSTKLEDSAMYFCASKAGVGGELFFGEGSRLTVL.